One TCR beta chain is described in this entry. Its antigen is currently unknown. These data belong to a study of STAT3 mutations in large granular lymphocyte leukemia. Study-level information: Among longitudinally sequenced T-LGLL patients, roughly half had canonical activating STAT3 mutations detected. Study findings and constraints: In T-cell large granular lymphocyte leukemia, about half of patients showed multiple immunodominant subclonotypes. TCR clonotype switching after therapy occurred in about 30% of the 18 patients.

The CDR3 contains 16 residues. Germline V CDR1 and CDR2: SGHTA, FQGNSA. The V gene end was trimmed by 0 bases and the J gene end by 4 bases; junction bases not matched to a gene: 5. This table comes from immunoSEQ multiplex PCR, and its TCRdb copy is limited to in-frame clones, with some not included. Altogether roughly 2,600 clones are present, over 75% being singletons, with the ten largest covering less than 95%. This sequence was found in a woman aged 70-85 years with T-cell large granular lymphocyte leukemia. Some clones in this sample may be carry-over from other donors' samples. Sequencing was performed on peripheral blood mononuclear cells. This sequence joins TRBV7-2 and TRBJ1-5; 8 bases align to TRBD1. DNA for the CDR3: TGTGCCAGCAGCTTAGCGTCCAGGGGGCTGAATCAGCCCCAGCATTTT. It translates to CASSLASRGLNQPQHF.